This entry concerns a single T cell receptor (beta chain). The data were obtained in a study of control samples from healthy donors and cancer patients. Germline V gives CDR1 SQVTM, CDR2 ANQGSEA. The CDR3 is 14 amino acids. The J segment lost 7 bases and the V segment lost 6 bases, leaving 11 bases of the junction unmatched. TCRdb's table, derived via immunoSEQ multiplex PCR, lists solely in-frame clones and lacks some. In the table there are 150,000 to 200,000 clones, nearly 90% of which are singletons. This TCR was recovered from a woman aged 45-65 years in good health. The gene calls are TRBV29-1 and TRBJ1-1; TRBD1 agrees at 10 bases. Sample: blood. This chain's CDR3 is CSVTGGRAPNEAFF. The CDR3 coding sequence is TGCAGCGTGACAGGGGGCAGGGCCCCCAATGAAGCTTTCTTT.